Each of the 29 T cell receptor beta chains below was sequenced from the same sample in a study of blood T cell repertoires in COVID-19. This table comes from immunoSEQ multiplex PCR, and its TCRdb copy is limited to in-frame clones, with some not included. The sample carries over 200,000 clones, approximately 90% recorded once. Specimen: PBMCs or T cells enriched from blood (not recorded which). The source of these receptors is a man younger than 45 who had recovered from COVID-19.

The chain uses TRBV2 and TRBJ1-2; weak D call: TRBD1 (6 bases). Germline CDR1 is SNHLY and CDR2 is FYNNEI. Deletions cut 8 bases from V and 4 bases from J, with 20 bases between. This CDR3 comprises 15 residues. CDR3 sequence: CASSESRDNLYGYTF. The CDR3 nucleotides are TGTGCCAGCTCTGAAAGCCGGGACAATCTCTATGGCTACACCTTC.

The chain has TRBV28 and TRBJ2-7; D gene unclear. V gave up 8 bases and J gave up 6 bases, with 23 bases separating them. In germline, CDR1 is MDHEN, CDR2 SYDVKM. There are 15 residues in the CDR3. CDR3 amino acids: CASRRDSFTLTEQYF. In DNA, the CDR3 is TGTGCCAGCCGCCGAGACTCGTTCACACTAACCGAGCAGTACTTC.

The rearrangement links TRBV19 to TRBJ1-3; 7 bases align to TRBD1. V was clipped by 9 bases and J by 0 bases; unmatched bases: 8. Germline loops: CDR1 LNHDA, CDR2 SQIVND (reference sequence). CDR3 size: 15 residues. Written as DNA, the CDR3 is TGTGCCAGCGGGACAGACTATCACTCTGGAAACACCATATATTTT. It specifies CASGTDYHSGNTIYF.

The V call is TRBV7-9, the J call TRBJ1-2; 7 bases fit TRBD1. With 5 bases clipped from V and 0 bases from J, the junction kept 9 bases outside the gene matches. CDR1 is SEHNR, CDR2 FQNEAQ, per germline (reference sequence). The CDR3 covers 16 residues. The CDR3 here is CASSPTGTQTNYGYTF. The DNA for the CDR3 is TGTGCCAGCAGCCCGACAGGGACGCAAACTAACTATGGCTACACCTTC.

J is TRBJ1-1 and V is TRBV25-1, with TRBD1 as a possible D gene (5 bases). Germline assignment: CDR1 MGHDK and CDR2 SYGVNS. V was clipped by 4 bases and J by 5 bases, with 14 bases between them. The CDR3 sequence is 14 residues long. CDR3 region: CASSVGQGSTEAFF. The CDR3 nucleotides are TGTGCCAGCAGTGTTGGGCAGGGTAGTACTGAAGCTTTCTTT.

The chain links TRBV9 to TRBJ2-7, with a tentative D call TRBD2 (6 bases). This CDR3 is built from 15 residues. Deletions cut 0 bases from V and 4 bases from J, with 14 bases between. Germline CDR1 and CDR2: SGDLS and YYNGEE. CDR3 protein: CASSVELGTSYEQYF. In nucleotides, the CDR3 is TGTGCCAGCAGCGTAGAATTGGGGACTTCATACGAGCAGTACTTC. Looking up the rest from reference TRBV9 and TRBJ2-7 gives the full variable domain: DSGVTQTPKHLITATGQRVTLRCSPRSGDLSVYWYQQSLDQGLQFLIQYYNGEERAKGNILERFSAQQFPDLHSELNLSSLELGDSALYFCASSVELGTSYEQYFGPGTRLTVT.

The chain employs TRBV18 and TRBJ2-7; D uncertain. The germline V gene has CDR1 KGHSH and CDR2 LQKENI. V was cut by 6 bases and J by 7 bases, with 13 bases left in between. This CDR3 contains 12 residues. As DNA, the CDR3 is TGTGCCAGCTCGTCCTTCGTCGAGGAGCAGTACTTC. Residues: CASSSFVEEQYF.

The chain joins TRBV2 to TRBJ1-5; D is unresolved. This CDR3 is 14 amino acids long. Trimming shortened V by 5 bases and J by 0 bases, and 8 bases separated the two germline ends. Germline V gives CDR1 SNHLY, CDR2 FYNNEI. The CDR3 DNA is TGTGCCAGCAGTAGGACTAATAGCAATCAGCCCCAGCATTTT. It specifies CASSRTNSNQPQHF. The full variable domain, in which reference TRBV2 and TRBJ1-5 provide the parts outside the CDR3, is EPEVTQTPSHQVTQMGQEVILRCVPISNHLYFYWYRQILGQKVEFLVSFYNNEISEKSEIFDDQFSVERPDGSNFTLKIRSTKLEDSAMYFCASSRTNSNQPQHFGDGTRLSIL.

The chain employs TRBV15 and TRBJ2-3; TRBD1 might be the D (5 bases). CDR1 and CDR2 from the germline V gene are LNHNV and YYDKDF (reference sequence). V lost 9 bases and J lost 1, with 23 bases in between. The CDR3 has 17 residues. The CDR3 DNA sequence: TGTGCCACGAAGGATTTAAGTCGGTCCAGGGGCACAGATACGCAGTATTTT. Protein sequence: CATKDLSRSRGTDTQYF. The full variable domain, with the rest looked up from reference TRBV15 and TRBJ2-3, is DAMVIQNPRYQVTQFGKPVTLSCSQTLNHNVMYWYQQKSSQAPKLLFHYYDKDFNNEADTPDNFQSRRPNTSFCFLDIRSPGLGDTAMYLCATKDLSRSRGTDTQYFGPGTRLTVL.

A single count supports this clone. The chain joins TRBV27 to TRBJ1-1; D gene ambiguous. V lost 0 bases and J lost 6, with 11 bases in between. Looked up from germline, CDR1 is MNHEY and CDR2 is SMNVEV (reference sequence). This CDR3 is 14 amino acids long. CDR3: CASSLSSDRSEAFF. CDR3 nucleotides: TGTGCCAGCAGTTTATCGAGTGATCGGTCTGAAGCTTTCTTT.

The rearrangement joins TRBV7-9 to TRBJ1-1; D is undetermined. Germline assignment: CDR1 SEHNR and CDR2 FQNEAQ (reference sequence). V dropped 6 bases and J dropped 1 base, with 15 bases sitting between them. The CDR3 has 15 residues. CDR3 amino acids: CASREGGPKNTEAFF. The CDR3 DNA follows: TGTGCCAGCAGGGAAGGCGGCCCTAAGAACACTGAAGCTTTCTTT.

The rearrangement joins TRBV18 to TRBJ2-7; maybe TRBD1 (5 bases). In germline, CDR1 is KGHSH, CDR2 LQKENI. This CDR3 is built from 15 residues. The V and J ends lost 2 bases and 5 bases respectively, with 16 bases between them. CDR3 loop: CASSPGSAGWNEQYF. CDR3 in DNA: TGTGCCAGCTCACCAGGTTCGGCAGGGTGGAACGAGCAGTACTTC.

The chain couples TRBV6-1 to TRBJ1-5, with 8 positions matching TRBD1. In germline, CDR1 is MNHNS, CDR2 SASEGT. The CDR3 consists of 18 residues. J was trimmed by 0 bases and V by 4 bases; bases with no gene match: 11. Here the CDR3 reads CASSAVTRQGPSNQPQHF. For the CDR3, the DNA is TGTGCCAGCAGTGCCGTTACCAGACAGGGGCCTAGCAATCAGCCCCAGCATTTT.

This chain uses TRBV25-1 with TRBJ2-5; TRBD1 matches 7 bases. Germline V gene lookup returns CDR1 MGHDK and CDR2 SYGVNS. V shed 1 base, J shed 1 base, and the junction held 3 bases outside the gene matches. The CDR3 is 15 amino acids. The CDR3 nucleotides are TGTGCCAGCAGTGAATGGGGGACAGTCCAAGAGACCCAGTACTTC. Protein sequence: CASSEWGTVQETQYF.

CDR3 loop: CASSWSGTGELFF. The CDR3 coding sequence is TGTGCCAGCAGCTGGAGTGGTACCGGGGAGCTGTTTTTT. V and J are TRBV5-4 and TRBJ2-2; D not resolved. This CDR3 region has 13 residues. The germline V gene encodes CDR1 SGHNT and CDR2 YYREEE (reference sequence). Trimming stripped 3 bases from V and 5 bases from J, with 8 bases between.

The chain combines TRBV5-4 with TRBJ2-7; 8 bases are a match to TRBD1. Unmatched junction bases numbered 11, after V lost 4 bases and J lost 2 bases. The CDR3 loop spans 16 amino acids. Per germline, CDR1 SGHNT and CDR2 YYREEE (reference sequence). The CDR3 DNA sequence: TGTGCCAGCAGCCTACCAGACAGGGGACGCACCTACGAGCAGTACTTC. Amino acid sequence: CASSLPDRGRTYEQYF.

This chain links TRBV14 with TRBJ2-7; TRBD2 aligns across 8 bases. CDR3 length: 14 residues. V shed 6 bases, J shed 0 bases, and the junction held 4 bases outside the gene matches. Germline-derived CDR1 and CDR2 are SGHDN and FVKESK. CDR3 nucleotide sequence: TGTGCCAGCAGAACTAGCGGAAACTCCTACGAGCAGTACTTC. It codes for CASRTSGNSYEQYF.

The chain carries TRBV11-2 and TRBJ1-3, with a tentative D call TRBD1 (6 bases). This CDR3 has 17 residues. The germline CDR1 and CDR2 sequences are SGHAT and FQNNGV. V was cut by 4 bases and J by 7 bases, with 23 bases left in between. The CDR3 loop is CASSSKLPDRLGNTIYF. The DNA for the CDR3 is TGTGCCAGCAGCTCCAAACTACCTGACAGGCTTGGGAACACCATATATTTT.

This sequence joins TRBV5-5 and TRBJ1-6; 8 bases match TRBD1. This CDR3 spans 17 amino acids. Germline V CDR1 and CDR2: SGHKS, YYEKEE (reference sequence). Trimming at V came to 1 base and at J to 7 bases, leaving 10 bases not matched to a gene. In DNA, the CDR3 is TGTGCCAGCAGCTTGATTGCGACAGGGGCTTTAAATTCACCCCTCCACTTT. It codes for CASSLIATGALNSPLHF.

This clone was seen a handful of times. Other DNA sequences of this sample code for an identical CDR3. The chain joins TRBV5-1 to TRBJ1-1; D perhaps matches TRBD1 (6 bases). This CDR3 is built from 15 residues. The germline CDR1 and CDR2 sequences are SGHRS and YFSETQ. The V end lost 3 bases, the J end lost 1 base, and 13 bases lay between the germline ends. The CDR3 bases are TGCGCCAGCAGCTCTACGACAGGACAGAACACTGAAGCTTTCTTT. Protein: CASSSTTGQNTEAFF. The entire variable domain, with the rest obtained from reference TRBV5-1 and TRBJ1-1, is as follows: KAGVTQTPRYLIKTRGQQVTLSCSPISGHRSVSWYQQTPGQGLQFLFEYFSETQRNKGNFPGRFSGRQFSNSRSEMNVSTLELGDSALYLCASSSTTGQNTEAFFGQGTRLTVV.

This clone was seen once. DNA for the CDR3: TGTGCCAGCTCACCAGATTTCAGACAGGGGGGACATGAGCAGTTCTTC. This sequence encodes CASSPDFRQGGHEQFF. This rearrangement joins TRBV18 to TRBJ2-1; TRBD1 matches 9 bases. Germline values: CDR1 KGHSH, CDR2 LQKENI. Germline trimming cut 2 bases from V and 8 bases from J; bases unmatched to any gene: 10. This CDR3 contains 16 residues.

The chain carries TRBV7-8 and TRBJ2-7, with D uncertain. The CDR3 totals 14 residues. V was clipped by 2 bases and J by 4 bases, with 12 bases between them. The germline V gene encodes CDR1 SGHVS and CDR2 FQNEAQ. CDR3 in DNA: TGTGCCAGCAGCTTAAGCCTCCAGAGGTACGAGCAGTACTTC. As protein: CASSLSLQRYEQYF.

The genes are TRBV30 and TRBJ2-3, with 10 bases lining up with TRBD2. With 7 bases clipped from V and 5 bases from J, the junction kept 24 bases outside the gene matches. The CDR3 is 19 residues long. CDR1 is GTSNPN, CDR2 SVGIG, per germline (reference sequence). The CDR3: CASTSTPLGAGGPGDTQYF. For the CDR3, the DNA is TGTGCCTCGACAAGTACCCCACTAGGAGCGGGAGGGCCCGGAGATACGCAGTATTTT.

CDR3 sequence (DNA): TGTGCCAGCACCCACATTATAGGGGGCGCTGAAGCTTTCTTT. It is translated as CASTHIIGGAEAFF. The V and J genes are TRBV7-9 and TRBJ1-1; 7 positions agree with TRBD1. Germline CDR1 reads SEHNR; CDR2 reads FQNEAQ (reference sequence). Trimming removed 7 bases from V and 6 bases from J; junction bases left unmatched: 11. The CDR3 has 14 amino acids. Full variable domain (rest looked up from reference TRBV7-9 and TRBJ1-1): DTGVSQNPRHKITKRGQNVTFRCDPISEHNRLYWYRQTLGQGPEFLTYFQNEAQLEKSRLLSDRFSAERPKGSFSTLEIQRTEQGDSAMYLCASTHIIGGAEAFFGQGTRLTVV.

This rearrangement joins TRBV5-6 to TRBJ1-6; 7 nucleotides agree with TRBD1. J gave up 3 bases and V 4 bases, and 4 bases lay outside the gene matches. Germline loops: CDR1 SGHDT, CDR2 YYEEEE. The CDR3 loop spans 15 amino acids. In nucleotides, the CDR3 is TGTGCCAGCAGCCTGGGACAGATCTATAATTCACCCCTCCACTTT. This encodes CASSLGQIYNSPLHF.

This chain links TRBV6-5 with TRBJ1-2, with D possibly TRBD1 on 6 matching bases. Trimming stripped 2 bases from V and 5 bases from J, with 12 bases between. This CDR3 region has 14 residues. Germline V CDR1 and CDR2: MNHEY, SVGAGI. CDR3 DNA sequence: TGTGCCAGCAGTTACATGACAGGTTCATATGGCTACACCTTC. Translating it yields CASSYMTGSYGYTF.

The chain carries TRBV7-2 and TRBJ2-7; 12 bases agree with TRBD2. Trimming removed 1 base from V and 0 bases from J; junction bases left unmatched: 7. The V gene's germline CDR1 is SGHTA and CDR2 FQGNSA. The CDR3 has 18 amino acids. The CDR3 sequence is CASSLVAPSGGGSYEQYF. The CDR3 nucleotides are TGTGCCAGCAGCTTAGTGGCGCCTAGCGGGGGGGGCTCCTACGAGCAGTACTTC. The full variable domain, its missing parts supplied by reference TRBV7-2 and TRBJ2-7, is GAGVSQSPSNKVTEKGKDVELRCDPISGHTALYWYRQSLGQGLEFLIYFQGNSAPDKSGLPSDRFSAERTGGSVSTLTIQRTQQEDSAVYLCASSLVAPSGGGSYEQYFGPGTRLTVT.

The chain uses TRBV6-5 and TRBJ1-4; D uncertain. CDR1 is MNHEY, CDR2 SVGAGI, per germline. The V end lost 2 bases, the J end lost 8 bases, and 9 bases lay between the germline ends. The CDR3 is made up of 13 amino acids. CDR3 nucleotide sequence: TGTGCCAGCAGTTACACGTACACCGAAAAACTGTTTTTT. Residues: CASSYTYTEKLFF.

The chain combines TRBV5-4 with TRBJ1-1; D ambiguous. CDR1 and CDR2 from the germline V gene are SGHNT and YYREEE (reference sequence). The CDR3 sequence is 13 residues long. With 3 bases removed from V and 3 bases from J, the gap between germline ends came to 9 bases. The CDR3 loop reads CASSSSKYTEAFF. CDR3 in DNA: TGTGCCAGCAGCTCAAGCAAATACACTGAAGCTTTCTTT.